The TCR beta chain described here comes from a study of blood T cell repertoires in COVID-19. The V gene's germline CDR1 is MNHEY and CDR2 SVGAGI. V dropped 7 bases and J dropped 2 bases, with 11 bases sitting between them. This CDR3 contains 13 residues. Data came from immunoSEQ multiplex PCR; TCRdb stores just in-frame clones and leaves some out. The data hold just over 300,000 clones, with just under 90% observed a single time. V is TRBV6-5 and J is TRBJ1-1; D unclear. The sequencing sample was made of peripheral blood. This clonotype was obtained from a woman aged 30 to 39 with COVID-19, enrolled during active disease. The CDR3 nucleotides read TGTGCCAGCACCGAGACATTAAACACTGAAGCTTTCTTT. It codes for CASTETLNTEAFF.